The present entry profiles one TCR beta chain with its context. TCRdb itself ran the 5' RACE reads through MiXCR, one entry per CDR3 protein. The sample comprises 150,000 to 200,000 distinct CDR3 sequences, approximately 6.2% of which are singletons, and under 3% rests with the top ten. The CDR3 is 15 residues long. Germline CDR1 reads MGHRA; CDR2 reads YSYEKL. J gave up 4 bases and V 4 bases, and 6 bases lay outside the gene matches. These data originate in a study of T cells after yellow fever vaccination. This TCR came from a young man who received the YFV17D yellow fever vaccine. This sample comprised CD4+ T cells sorted from PBMCs, obtained on the day of the first yellow fever vaccination. V and J are TRBV4-1 and TRBJ1-4; TRBD1 matches at 7 bases. Here the CDR3 reads CASSLPRQGNEKLFF. In nucleotides, the CDR3 is TGCGCCAGCAGCCTCCCTAGACAGGGTAATGAAAAACTGTTTTTT.